The rows below give T cell receptor beta chains drawn from one sample of a study of PD-1 blockade in mismatch repair-deficient tumors. The data were produced by immunoSEQ multiplex PCR, yet TCRdb's version contains in-frame clones alone and is incomplete. The sample carries about 49,000 clones, 70% to 85% recorded once. The specimen comprised PBMCs, sampled before pembrolizumab treatment. The receptors come from an adult with mismatch repair-deficient cancer. Both conserved end residues are part of each CDR3. D genes are given only for firm matches. Clone size, where shown, is once, few, many, or a class for clones that have expanded.

clone size,V gene,J gene,D gene,CDR3 DNA,CDR3 protein
NA,TRBV6-6,TRBJ2-2,TRBD1,TGTGCCAGCAGCCAGGGGGTGGCGAGGACCGGGGAGCTGTTTTTT,CASSQGVARTGELFF
NA,TRBV18,TRBJ2-7,NA,TGTGCCAGCTCACCAGGGCCCTACGAGCAGTACTTC,CASSPGPYEQYF
NA,TRBV7-9,TRBJ2-7,NA,TGTGCCAGCAGCTTTGGACTTCCCTACGAGCAGTACTTC,CASSFGLPYEQYF
NA,TRBV5-4,TRBJ2-1,NA,TGTGCCAGCAGCTTGGGGCCCCAGGGTGAGCAGTTCTTC,CASSLGPQGEQFF
medium-sized,TRBV4-1,TRBJ1-5,NA,TGCGCCAGCAGCCAAGATCTGAATTCGCCCCAGCATTTT,CASSQDLNSPQHF
NA,TRBV2,TRBJ2-2,NA,TGTGCCAGCCTGGTACAGGGTATGACCGGGGAGCTGTTTTTT,CASLVQGMTGELFF
NA,TRBV5-1,TRBJ2-7,NA,TGCGCCAGCAGCTCCAGCGGAGGCCCCTACGAGCAGTACTTC,CASSSSGGPYEQYF
NA,TRBV11-2,TRBJ1-5,NA,TGTGCCAGCAGCCTAGAGGGGGATCAGCCCCAGCATTTT,CASSLEGDQPQHF
NA,TRBV18,TRBJ2-3,NA,TGTGCCAGCTCACCACGGCCTAGCTCTTTGGGGGATACGCAGTATTTT,CASSPRPSSLGDTQYF
NA,TRBV11-2,TRBJ1-1,NA,TGTGCCAGCAGCCCCTTTCGATTATCGGGGAACACTGAAGCTTTCTTT,CASSPFRLSGNTEAFF
NA,TRBV9,TRBJ2-2,NA,TGTGCCAGCAGCGTTAGCCGATACGGGGAGCTGTTTTTT,CASSVSRYGELFF
NA,TRBV19,TRBJ1-4,TRBD1,TGTGCCAGTCGATCCCTGGGGGACAGAGAACGTGAAAAACTGTTTTTT,CASRSLGDREREKLFF
NA,TRBV27,TRBJ1-5,NA,TGTGCCAGCAGTTTATCCAGGAGTAGCAATCAGCCCCAGCATTTT,CASSLSRSSNQPQHF
NA,TRBV30,TRBJ2-5,NA,TGTGCCTGGGTGGAGGGGAACCAAGAGACCCAGTACTTC,CAWVEGNQETQYF
NA,TRBV6-1,TRBJ1-2,TRBD1,TGTGCCAGCAGTGGGGGACAGGGCGGAGGCGGCTACACCTTC,CASSGGQGGGGYTF
NA,TRBV7-8,TRBJ2-1,TRBD2,TGTGCCAGCAGCACACGGGTAGCGGGGGATTACAATGAGCAGTTCTTC,CASSTRVAGDYNEQFF
NA,TRBV5-5,TRBJ2-3,NA,TGTGCCAGCAGCTTGGCCCAACTGACAGATACGCAGTATTTT,CASSLAQLTDTQYF
NA,TRBV7-9,TRBJ2-1,TRBD2,TGTGCCAGCAGCTTCTATAGGACTAGCCGCGATGAGCAGTTCTTC,CASSFYRTSRDEQFF
NA,TRBV5-1,TRBJ2-3,TRBD2,TGCGCCAGCAGCCCGGGACTAGCAGCAGATACGCAGTATTTT,CASSPGLAADTQYF
NA,TRBV6-6,TRBJ1-5,TRBD1,TGTGCCAGCAGTTCCGGACAGGGACACAATCAGCCCCAGCATTTT,CASSSGQGHNQPQHF
NA,TRBV29-1,TRBJ2-1,TRBD2,TGCAGCGTGGAACTAGCGGGAGGGGTTGAGCAGTTCTTC,CSVELAGGVEQFF
NA,TRBV29-1,TRBJ2-5,TRBD2,TGCAGCAGCCGGGGGGGTGTCTTAGAGACCCAGTACTTC,CSSRGGVLETQYF
NA,TRBV6-6,TRBJ1-5,NA,TGTGCCAGCAGTTACAGGGAGAATCAGCCCCAGCATTTT,CASSYRENQPQHF
NA,TRBV7-2,TRBJ1-1,NA,TGTGCCAGCAGCCGGAGGGGAGGAGTCACTGAAGCTTTCTTT,CASSRRGGVTEAFF
few,TRBV4-2,TRBJ1-2,NA,TGTGCCAGCAGCCAAGCGGGGGGCTACACCTTC,CASSQAGGYTF
few,TRBV5-6,TRBJ2-5,TRBD1,TGTGCCAGTAGCCGCTACGGGACAGGCACGTACCAAGAGACCCAGTACTTC,CASSRYGTGTYQETQYF
NA,TRBV12-5,TRBJ2-1,TRBD1,TGTGCTAGTGGTTTCCAGACAGGGCGATCCTACAATGAGCAGTTCTTC,CASGFQTGRSYNEQFF
NA,TRBV29-1,TRBJ2-5,NA,TGCAGCGTTGAAGGGAGGGCACGGGAGACCCAGTACTTC,CSVEGRARETQYF
NA,TRBV27,TRBJ1-2,TRBD1,TGTGCCAGCAGTAGGGACGGGACAGGCAACTATGGCTACACCTTC,CASSRDGTGNYGYTF
NA,TRBV7-3,TRBJ2-5,TRBD2,TGTGCCAGTGGGACTAGCGGGAGTATCGGGTACCAAGAGACCCAGTACTTC,CASGTSGSIGYQETQYF
NA,TRBV10-3,TRBJ2-7,TRBD1,TGTGCCATCAGCCGGGACAGGGGGCTCGAGCAGTACTTC,CAISRDRGLEQYF
NA,TRBV7-8,TRBJ1-1,NA,TGTGCCAGCAGCCGCGCAATCGGAGGGGGACTGAACACTGAAGCTTTCTTT,CASSRAIGGGLNTEAFF
NA,TRBV2,TRBJ2-7,NA,TGTGCCAGCAGTGAGGCGGGCGGGAACCTCTACGAGCAGTACTTC,CASSEAGGNLYEQYF
NA,TRBV19,TRBJ2-3,TRBD2,TGTGCCAGTAGCCGGGGGGGGACTATGGGCTCAGATACGCAGTATTTT,CASSRGGTMGSDTQYF
NA,TRBV7-3,TRBJ2-1,TRBD2,TGTGCCAGCAGCTTGGGTACAGGCGGGAGGCACCATGAGCAGTTCTTC,CASSLGTGGRHHEQFF
NA,TRBV5-8,TRBJ2-1,NA,TGTGCCAGCAGCTTGGACAGTTTGGGGGATCGCGATGAGCAGTTCTTC,CASSLDSLGDRDEQFF
NA,TRBV7-9,TRBJ2-7,TRBD2,TGTGCCAGCAGCTCCCCCCAAACTAGCGGGGATCTCTACGAGCAGTACTTC,CASSSPQTSGDLYEQYF
NA,TRBV6-1,TRBJ2-5,NA,TGTGCCAGCAGTGAAAGGGCCAGGGAAGAGACCCAGTACTTC,CASSERAREETQYF
NA,TRBV21-1,TRBJ2-2,NA,TGTGCCAGCAGCAGGAACTCGCCAACTAGCGAGTACACCGGGGAGCTGTTTTTT,CASSRNSPTSEYTGELFF
NA,TRBV6-6,TRBJ1-5,TRBD1,TGTGCCAGCATCTCTGACAGGGAAAATCAGCCCCAGCATTTT,CASISDRENQPQHF
medium-sized,TRBV7-8,TRBJ2-7,TRBD1,TGTGCCACCGCACAGGGGGCGTCCTACGAGCAGTACTTC,CATAQGASYEQYF